The next 5 T cell receptor beta chains were all read from a single sample in a study of CD8 T cells in ankylosing spondylitis. TCRdb independently ran MiXCR on the 5' RACE reads; one entry per CDR3 protein. Of under 250,000 distinct CDR3 sequences in the sample, roughly 24% are singletons; the top ten hold approximately 6.6%. Specimen: blood, either unsorted or a sorted T cell fraction (not recorded which). The receptor source for this set is a male donor with ankylosing spondylitis or in good health (not recorded which).

This chain uses TRBV5-1 with TRBJ2-7; TRBD1 matches at 7 bases. Trimming removed 4 bases from V and 4 bases from J; junction bases left unmatched: 8. The CDR3 sequence is 14 residues long. The germline V gene encodes CDR1 SGHRS and CDR2 YFSETQ. CDR3 sequence: CASSLVTGTYEQYF. CDR3 sequence (DNA): TGCGCCAGCAGCCTCGTGACAGGGACGTACGAGCAGTACTTC.

This clonotype has a handful of counts. The chain's CDR3 is CSWGRGLGQFF. The CDR3 region has the DNA TGCAGCTGGGGCAGGGGGCTAGGGCAGTTCTTC. The V gene is TRBV20-1, the J gene TRBJ2-1, with 8 positions matching TRBD1. From germline, CDR1 is DFQATT and CDR2 SNEGSKA (reference sequence). There are 11 residues in the CDR3.

This clonotype was found many times. The J gene is TRBJ2-1, the V gene TRBV28, with 9 positions matching TRBD1. Looked up from germline, CDR1 is MDHEN and CDR2 is SYDVKM. V trimming: 4 bases; J trimming: 4 bases; junction bases outside the gene matches: 5. The CDR3 spans 15 residues. The CDR3 nucleotides are TGTGCCAGCAGTTCACCGGGACAGGGTTACAATGAGCAGTTCTTC. Translation: CASSSPGQGYNEQFF.

The chain carries TRBV20-1 and TRBJ1-2; D unclear. The germline V gene encodes CDR1 DFQATT and CDR2 SNEGSKA (reference sequence). This CDR3 is 14 amino acids long. Trimming took off 0 bases at V and 4 bases at J, with 12 bases between the two ends. The CDR3 sequence: CSARDQLFGYGYTF. In nucleotides, the CDR3 is TGCAGTGCTAGAGATCAGCTATTCGGCTATGGCTACACCTTC.

There are many counts of this clonotype. This sequence joins TRBV2 and TRBJ2-3; tentatively, D is TRBD1 (6 bases). CDR1 is SNHLY, CDR2 FYNNEI, per germline. The V gene lost 5 bases and the J gene lost 3 bases, with 15 bases spanning the gap. CDR3 length equals 15 residues. The DNA of the CDR3 is TGTGCCAGCAGTAAACGGGACAAAAAGACAGATACGCAGTATTTT. It translates to CASSKRDKKTDTQYF.